These 23 T cell receptor beta chains were all obtained from the same sample, sequenced in a study of Graves' ophthalmopathy and Graves' hyperthyroidism. Amplification of the TCR beta CDR3 regions used RNA transcripts (as template). RT-PCR in the first round used HTBI primers; a second-round multiplex PCR followed. MiXCR was run by TCRdb on the multiplex PCR reads, yielding one entry per CDR3 protein. This table holds about 480,000 distinct CDR3 sequences, roughly 14% found once. Material: blood. The receptor set was obtained from a woman aged 25 to 45 with Graves' ophthalmopathy.

There are many counts of this clonotype. The V gene is TRBV28, the J gene TRBJ2-7; D unresolved. Trimming took 6 bases from V and 3 from J, leaving 6 bases between them. Germline loops: CDR1 MDHEN, CDR2 SYDVKM. CDR3 length: 11 amino acids. CDR3 residues: CASSNIYEQYF. CDR3 DNA: TGTGCCAGCAGCAATATCTACGAGCAGTACTTC.

This clonotype was recorded many times. V gene TRBV6-5 combines with J gene TRBJ1-2, with 7 positions matching TRBD1. Germline V gene lookup returns CDR1 MNHEY and CDR2 SVGAGI. The CDR3 sequence is 13 residues long. V was pared by 5 bases and J by 7 bases, with 7 bases of the junction left unmatched. The chain's CDR3 is CASSHRDSSGYTF. CDR3 nucleotides: TGTGCCAGCAGTCACCGGGACAGTAGTGGCTACACCTTC.

The V gene is TRBV18, the J gene TRBJ2-7; no clear D. With 0 bases removed from V and 2 bases from J, the gap between germline ends came to 8 bases. CDR1 is KGHSH and CDR2 is LQKENI in the germline V gene. The CDR3 has 14 residues. For the CDR3, the DNA is TGTGCCAGCTCACCACCCTCACAGCCCTACGAGCAGTACTTC. Protein sequence: CASSPPSQPYEQYF.

With regard to this clonotype: This could be a read error, since a much larger clone is one nucleotide away. The V call is TRBV27, the J call TRBJ1-1; a weak D match, TRBD1 (5 bases). CDR1 is MNHEY and CDR2 is SMNVEV in the germline V gene (reference sequence). CDR3 length equals 14 residues. CDR3 amino acids: CVSSFSDGTQVAFF. CDR3 bases: TGTGTCAGCAGTTTTTCCGACGGGACCCAAGTTGCTTTCTTT.

This clonotype was counted at least ten times. The chain links TRBV28 to TRBJ2-5, with a possible D match to TRBD1 (5 bases). The CDR3 runs 15 residues. Germline-derived CDR1 and CDR2 are MDHEN and SYDVKM. Trimming removed 6 bases at V and 5 bases at J, with 19 bases between. The CDR3 region has the DNA TGTGCCAGCAGCAGGACAAGGATCCCCCGGGAGACCCAGTACTTC. Residues: CASSRTRIPRETQYF.

The rearrangement joins TRBV9 to TRBJ2-7; TRBD2 matches at 9 bases. Germline CDR1 and CDR2: SGDLS and YYNGEE. There are 14 residues in the CDR3. The V and J ends lost 4 bases and 7 bases, in that order; junction bases with no gene match: 9. The CDR3 region is CASSIGAGGGEQYF. DNA for the CDR3: TGTGCCAGCAGCATCGGCGCGGGAGGGGGTGAGCAGTACTTC.

The sample holds many counts of this clonotype. The chain links TRBV7-2 to TRBJ1-2; 12 bases agree with TRBD1. The CDR3 spans 16 residues. Per the germline V gene, CDR1 is SGHTA and CDR2 is FQGNSA. V lost 6 bases and J lost 8; bases outside the gene matches: 13. CDR3 DNA sequence: TGTGCCAGCAGGGCCGGGACAGGGGGCTTTGGCGGGGGCTACACCTTC. Translation: CASRAGTGGFGGGYTF.

The V call is TRBV11-2, the J call TRBJ2-5; no reliable D call. V was cut by 0 bases and J by 5 bases, with 13 bases left in between. Per the germline V gene, CDR1 is SGHAT and CDR2 is FQNNGV. The CDR3 extends over 15 amino acids. For the CDR3, the DNA is TGTGCCAGCAGCTTAGACTCGTACTACAAGGAGACCCAGTACTTC. It yields the protein CASSLDSYYKETQYF.

This clonotype was counted a few times. The DNA for the CDR3 is TGTGCTACTGACTCCTATGGCTACACCTTC. Residues: CATDSYGYTF. This chain joins TRBV30 and TRBJ1-2; no firm D call. The CDR3 totals 10 residues. Germline CDR1 is GTSNPN and CDR2 is SVGIG (reference sequence).

This clonotype was counted ten times or more. The J gene is TRBJ1-5, the V gene TRBV6-2 or TRBV6-3, with D perhaps TRBD1 (5 bases). The CDR3 sequence is 13 residues long. V was clipped by 5 bases and J by 4 bases, with 9 bases between them. The V gene's germline CDR1 is MNHEY and CDR2 SVGEGT. DNA of the CDR3: TGTGCCAGCAGTCTGACAGCAAATCAGCCCCAGCATTTT. Protein: CASSLTANQPQHF.

This clonotype was seen repeatedly, ten times or more. This chain links TRBV30 with TRBJ1-6; tentative D call: TRBD1 (5 bases). This CDR3 spans 13 amino acids. Germline V gene lookup returns CDR1 GTSNPN and CDR2 SVGIG (reference sequence). The V end lost 4 bases, the J end lost 5 bases, and 9 bases lay between the germline ends. DNA of the CDR3: TGTGCCTGGACCGGGACCGATAATTCACCCCTCCACTTT. It yields the protein CAWTGTDNSPLHF. The full variable domain, with the rest looked up from reference TRBV30 and TRBJ1-6, is SQTIHQWPATLVQPVGSPLSLECTVEGTSNPNLYWYRQAAGRGLQLLFYSVGIGQISSEVPQNLSASRPQDRQFILSSKKLLLSDSGFYLCAWTGTDNSPLHFGNGTRLTVT.

In its sample, this clonotype was seen many times. The chain links TRBV19 to TRBJ2-6; no clear D. Germline V gene data show CDR1 as LNHDA and CDR2 as SQIVND (reference sequence). This CDR3 has 15 amino acids. With 7 bases removed from V and 0 bases from J, the gap between germline ends came to 10 bases. This CDR3 is CASMGSHSGANVLTF. The CDR3 DNA is TGTGCCAGTATGGGGTCACACTCTGGGGCCAACGTCCTGACTTTC.

This clonotype was seen at least ten times. This chain connects TRBV7-3 to TRBJ2-2; the D gene is possibly TRBD1 (5 bases). Per germline, CDR1 SGHTA and CDR2 FQGTGA. The CDR3 has 13 residues. V gave up 4 bases and J gave up 7 bases, with 10 bases separating them. CDR3 bases: TGTGCCAGCAGCTACCGACAGCTCGGGGAGCTGTTTTTT. Encoded protein: CASSYRQLGELFF.

This clonotype was detected many times. This sequence joins TRBV19 and TRBJ2-7, with D possibly TRBD1 on 5 matching bases. CDR1 is LNHDA, CDR2 SQIVND, per germline (reference sequence). V gave up 5 bases and J gave up 0 bases, with 14 bases separating them. The CDR3 contains 15 residues. The CDR3 nucleotides read TGTGCCAGTAGTCCGACAGCCGCGAGCTCCTACGAGCAGTACTTC. Translating gives CASSPTAASSYEQYF.

The chain recombines TRBV4-1 with TRBJ1-2; D is perhaps TRBD1 (5 bases). The V end lost 2 bases, the J end lost 4 bases, and 17 bases lay between the germline ends. Germline V lookup: CDR1 MGHRA, CDR2 YSYEKL. This CDR3 has 16 residues. The CDR3 nucleotides are TGCGCCAGCAGCCAAATCCCCCTGACAAGGGGCTATGGCTACACCTTC. It yields the protein CASSQIPLTRGYGYTF.

The sample holds many counts of this clonotype. The V call is TRBV12-3 or TRBV12-4, the J call TRBJ1-2; a possible D gene is TRBD1 (5 bases). The ends were cut back, 1 base at V and 9 bases at J, with 15 bases in the middle. The CDR3 extends over 14 amino acids. CDR3 loop: CASSLGGRVGSYTF. The CDR3 DNA follows: TGTGCCAGCAGTTTAGGGGGCAGAGTAGGGAGCTACACCTTC.

At least ten counts were recorded for this clonotype. This chain connects TRBV6-5 to TRBJ1-5; D remains ambiguous. The germline V gene encodes CDR1 MNHEY and CDR2 SVGAGI. Between the trimmed V and J ends, which lost 2 bases and 6 bases, there was a span of 8 bases. The CDR3 runs to 13 residues. CDR3 coding DNA: TGTGCCAGCAGTTACCGCCTTGGTCAGCCCCAGCATTTT. Its translation: CASSYRLGQPQHF.

This clonotype was counted between two and nine times. V and J are TRBV4-1 and TRBJ2-7, with 7 positions matching TRBD2. CDR3 length equals 17 residues. The V gene end was trimmed by 3 bases and the J gene end by 0 bases; junction bases not matched to a gene: 11. In germline, CDR1 is MGHRA, CDR2 YSYEKL. CDR3 sequence: CASSQSLSRESSYEQYF. CDR3 nucleotide sequence: TGCGCCAGCAGCCAGTCCCTGTCGCGGGAGTCCTCCTACGAGCAGTACTTC.

This clonotype was counted once. The J gene is TRBJ2-7, the V gene TRBV6-2 or TRBV6-3; D call uncertain. The CDR3 covers 15 residues. The germline gives CDR1 MNHEY, CDR2 SVGEGT. Trimming removed 0 bases from V and 4 bases from J, with 13 bases in between. As DNA, the CDR3 is TGTGCCAGCAGTTACTCGATGGGCAGAAAATACGAGCAGTACTTC. It codes for CASSYSMGRKYEQYF.

A few counts support this clonotype. J is TRBJ2-2 and V is TRBV5-6; 10 positions match TRBD2. The CDR3 length is 16 residues. Germline V gene lookup returns CDR1 SGHDT and CDR2 YYEEEE. Trimming cost V 2 bases and J 5 bases; bases outside gene matches: 6. The CDR3 sequence: CASSFLAGVLTGELFF. CDR3 sequence (DNA): TGTGCCAGCAGCTTCCTAGCGGGAGTATTAACCGGGGAGCTGTTTTTT.

V usage is TRBV28 and J usage is TRBJ2-7, with 7 bases identical to TRBD1. V was clipped by 6 bases and J by 5 bases; unmatched bases: 10. In germline, CDR1 is MDHEN, CDR2 SYDVKM. This CDR3 comprises 14 residues. The CDR3 DNA sequence: TGTGCCAGCAGGGTGGGCCAGGGGGTAGACGAGCAGTACTTC. Translation gives CASRVGQGVDEQYF.

This clonotype has a count of ten or more. The chain carries TRBV7-6 and TRBJ1-1; 8 positions match TRBD1. V shed 8 bases and J 1 base; nucleotides not matched to a gene: 9. CDR3 length: 15 amino acids. Germline V lookup: CDR1 SGHVS, CDR2 FNYEAQ. The CDR3 protein is CASALPGGANTEAFF. DNA of the CDR3: TGTGCCAGCGCACTGCCAGGGGGCGCGAACACTGAAGCTTTCTTT.

This clonotype has a count of ten or more. The genes are TRBV5-5 and TRBJ2-5; weak D call: TRBD1 (8 bases). Germline V CDR1 and CDR2: SGHKS, YYEKEE (reference sequence). The V end was cut by 3 bases, the J end by 4 bases, with 16 bases between. This CDR3 region has 15 residues. CDR3 residues: CASSWGQAGVETQYF. The DNA of the CDR3 is TGTGCCAGCAGCTGGGGACAGGCGGGAGTAGAGACCCAGTACTTC.